Described below is a single T cell receptor (beta chain) sequence and its context. Germline CDR1 is MNHEY and CDR2 is SVGAGI. The CDR3 has 15 amino acids. The V and J ends lost 0 bases and 3 bases respectively, with 12 bases between them. The data stem from a study of T cells in Graves' hyperthyroidism and ophthalmopathy. The source material, RNA transcripts, was used to amplify TCR beta CDR3 regions. When the TCR CDR3 underwent first-round RT-PCR, the HTBI primer set was used. TCRdb analysed the multiplex PCR reads with MiXCR anew, one entry per CDR3 protein. The sample carries about 580,000 distinct CDR3 sequences, 11% to 15% recorded once.

The sequenced sample was blood. The origin of this receptor is a woman aged 25 to 39 with Graves' hyperthyroidism that later progressed to Graves' ophthalmopathy. The V and J genes are TRBV6-5 and TRBJ2-7, with D perhaps matching TRBD2 (5 bases). The CDR3 loop reads CASSYSKNGDYEQYF. The CDR3 DNA sequence: TGTGCCAGCAGTTACTCGAAAAACGGGGACTACGAGCAGTACTTC.